This T cell receptor beta chain originates from a study of CD8 T cells in Susac syndrome. TCR beta sequences were obtained from blood CD8+ and CD4+ T cells. Per the germline V gene, CDR1 is DFQATT and CDR2 is SNEGSKA (reference sequence). The CDR3 consists of 13 residues. Between the trimmed V and J ends, which lost 6 bases and 7 bases, there was a span of 13 bases. Reverse transcription of roughly 0.45 to 1 ug RNA was performed with random hexamers. With immunoSEQ multiplex PCR, TCR beta CDR3 was amplified across 54 Vbeta and 13 Jbeta. TCRdb re-derived calls from the immunoSEQ multiplex PCR reads in MiXCR, one entry per CDR3 protein. The sample shows 300,000 to 350,000 distinct CDR3 sequences, roughly nine tenths of them seen only once.

The sequence came from a human donor with multiple sclerosis. The sample consisted of CD4+ T cells from PBMCs. The gene calls are TRBV20-1 and TRBJ1-6; D is uncertain. CDR3 sequence reads: CSAGRAANSPLHF. CDR3 bases: TGCAGTGCGGGTAGAGCAGCGAATTCACCCCTCCACTTT.